The TCR beta chain under discussion was sequenced for a study of early T cells in non-severe SARS-CoV-2 infection. On the study more broadly: With bulk RNA from unsorted whole blood as input, sequencing yielded unpaired chains.

In the library, individual cDNA molecules carried attached unique molecular identifiers. TCRdb recomputed calls from the 5' RACE reads with MiXCR, one row per CDR3 protein. The data hold 28,000 or so distinct CDR3 sequences, with around 5% observed a single time. V dropped 4 bases and J dropped 2 bases, with 5 bases sitting between them. The CDR3 has 12 residues. Germline CDR1 reads SGHNT; CDR2 reads YYREEE (reference sequence). Study observations and caveats: VDJdb matching, biased toward anti-spike CD8 responses, missed private and CD4 specificities.

This clonotype has ten or more counts. Its matching antigen is unknown. The chain combines TRBV5-4 with TRBJ2-3; no firm D call. Specimen: whole blood. The TCR sequence derives from an adult who was a healthcare worker with PCR-confirmed SARS-CoV-2 infection or an uninfected control (not recorded which). CDR3 nucleotide sequence: TGTGCCAGCAGCCAATACACAGATACGCAGTATTTT. Protein product: CASSQYTDTQYF.